The 6 T cell receptor beta chains reported below all come from one sample, sequenced in a study of radiation and T cells in renal cell carcinoma. Time point of the sample: baseline pretreatment blood. Noted treatment: 15 Gy SBRT to primary tumor, nephrectomy 4 weeks later. Libraries were prepared by immunoSEQ multiplex PCR; TCRdb keeps only in-frame clonotypes and omits some of them. The repertoire holds 94,000 or so clones, 65% to 85% seen once, with less than 7% in the top ten. Here the sequenced sample was blood, taken from a patient whose treatment included radiotherapy and nephrectomy. Receptors originate from a man aged 60-69 years with renal cell carcinoma.

This chain links TRBV6-6 with TRBJ2-7, with D possibly TRBD1 on 6 matching bases. Trimming took off 2 bases at V and 7 bases at J, with 18 bases between the two ends. CDR1 is MNHNY and CDR2 is SVGAGI in the germline V gene (reference sequence). This CDR3 region has 15 residues. In nucleotides, the CDR3 is TGTGCCAGCAGTTACGGGGGCGCCGGCGTCGGGGAGCAGTACTTC. This sequence encodes CASSYGGAGVGEQYF.

The rearrangement joins TRBV4-1 to TRBJ1-1; D not resolved. The germline V gene encodes CDR1 MGHRA and CDR2 YSYEKL. V was shortened by 4 bases and J by 6 bases, with 18 bases between the two germline ends. The CDR3 totals 15 residues. The chain's CDR3 is CASSRRLNGSPEAFF. DNA of the CDR3: TGCGCCAGCAGCCGACGTTTGAATGGCAGCCCTGAAGCTTTCTTT.

This clone was picked up a small number of times. This sequence joins TRBV6-1 and TRBJ2-7; the D is unclear. The CDR3 is 13 residues long. Germline V CDR1 and CDR2: MNHNS, SASEGT. V lost 0 bases to trimming and J lost 4 bases, with 7 bases between them. In DNA, the CDR3 is TGTGCCAGCAGTGAAGCGAGGCCATACGAGCAGTACTTC. Translation: CASSEARPYEQYF.

Points on this clone: One junction end does not reproduce the germline sequence, and a read error may be involved. V and J are TRBV5-4 and TRBJ2-3; 7 nucleotides align to TRBD2. Looked up from germline, CDR1 is SGHNT and CDR2 is YYREEE (reference sequence). The CDR3 consists of 16 residues. CDR3 sequence (DNA): TGTGCCAGCAACTTGGGGCCGGGAGGTCGGGCAGATACGCAGTATTTT. It specifies CASNLGPGGRADTQYF.

The chain recombines TRBV5-6 with TRBJ2-2, with 7 bases that match TRBD2. Germline CDR1 is SGHDT and CDR2 is YYEEEE. The CDR3 is 17 amino acids. The V and J ends lost 3 bases and 4 bases, in that order; junction bases with no gene match: 12. The CDR3 sequence: CASSYPSGDLSTGELFF. The CDR3 region has the DNA TGTGCCAGCAGCTACCCTAGCGGAGATCTGAGCACCGGGGAGCTGTTTTTT.

Details on this clone: The same CDR3 is also encoded by other DNA sequences in this sample. The chain has TRBV7-9 and TRBJ2-5; 7 positions match TRBD1. The CDR3 has 14 residues. With 4 bases clipped from V and 4 bases from J, the junction kept 6 bases outside the gene matches. The germline gives CDR1 SEHNR, CDR2 FQNEAQ (reference sequence). The CDR3: CASSSPTGPETQYF. The CDR3 coding sequence is TGTGCCAGCAGCTCCCCGACAGGGCCAGAGACCCAGTACTTC.